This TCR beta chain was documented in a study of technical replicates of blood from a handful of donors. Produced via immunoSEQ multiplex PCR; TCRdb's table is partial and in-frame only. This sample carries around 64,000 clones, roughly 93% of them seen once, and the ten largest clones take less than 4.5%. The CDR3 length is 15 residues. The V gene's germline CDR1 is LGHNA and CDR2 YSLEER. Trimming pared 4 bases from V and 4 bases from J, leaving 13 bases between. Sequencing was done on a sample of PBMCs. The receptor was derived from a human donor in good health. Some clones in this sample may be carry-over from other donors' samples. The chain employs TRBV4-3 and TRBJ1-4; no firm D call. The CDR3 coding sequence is TGCGCCAGCAGCCCGAGAGGGCAGCTTAATGAAAAACTGTTTTTT. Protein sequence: CASSPRGQLNEKLFF.